These 20 T cell receptor beta chains were sequenced from one sample in a study of regulatory T cells in long-lasting Graves disease (dated by TCRdb to about 2021). Preparation of the library involved multiplex PCR. The reads were generated on an Illumina HiSeq 4000. iRepertoire HTBI primers and Arm-PCR amplification of CDR3 regions were used to construct TCR beta libraries. TCRdb cleaned the public reads at Q25 with fastp, built clones with MiXCR and kept in-frame beta chains. Each entry merges the rows of one CDR3 protein and shows their most common DNA and genes. The sample table contains fewer than 550,000 distinct CDR3 sequences; only one count was recorded for roughly 21% of them. Together, the top ten hold more than 6% of the sample. The meaning of the sample's time point label: persistent/refractory GD, antithyroid drugs over 5 years with positive TRAb. RNA was extracted from PBMCs in TRIzol for both TCR sequencing and RNA sequencing.

Here the sequenced sample was peripheral blood mononuclear cells (PBMCs), taken when the disease was refractory, from a patient treated with antithyroid drugs. The receptors come from a female donor with Graves disease.

The rearrangement joins TRBV6-5 to TRBJ2-5; no clear D. V dropped 0 bases and J dropped 3 bases, with 8 bases sitting between them. This CDR3 is 14 amino acids long. In germline, CDR1 is MNHEY, CDR2 SVGAGI. The CDR3 DNA sequence: TGTGCCAGCAGTTACTCGGCAACTAAAGAGACCCAGTACTTC. It is translated as CASSYSATKETQYF.

This chain links TRBV19 with TRBJ1-2, with 8 bases fitting TRBD1. Looked up from germline, CDR1 is LNHDA and CDR2 is SQIVND (reference sequence). The V gene end was trimmed by 9 bases and the J gene end by 0 bases; junction bases not matched to a gene: 21. CDR3 size: 19 residues. In DNA, the CDR3 is TGTGCCAGCCACTCTGTGGGAGCTTGGGACAGGATAGCTAACTATGGCTACACCTTC. It encodes CASHSVGAWDRIANYGYTF. Full variable domain (remainder filled in from reference TRBV19 and TRBJ1-2): DGGITQSPKYLFRKEGQNVTLSCEQNLNHDAMYWYRQDPGQGLRLIYYSQIVNDFQKGDIAEGYSVSREKKESFPLTVTSAQKNPTAFYLCASHSVGAWDRIANYGYTFGSGTRLTVV.

This clonotype was observed a handful of times. The chain has TRBV6-1 and TRBJ2-1, with a possible D match to TRBD2 (7 bases). The CDR3 totals 15 residues. CDR1 and CDR2 (germline): MNHNS, SASEGT. V was trimmed by 8 bases and J by 0 bases, leaving 14 bases between them. The CDR3 DNA reads as TGTGCCAGCCGTGGGGGGGCTAGCTCCTACAATGAGCAGTTCTTC. Protein sequence: CASRGGASSYNEQFF.

This clonotype was found many times. The CDR3 here is CASSLTPGVGNTIYF. The CDR3 DNA reads TGTGCCAGCAGCTTAACCCCCGGGGTTGGAAACACCATATATTTT. This chain connects TRBV7-3 to TRBJ1-3, with unresolved D. The CDR3 spans 15 residues. Trimming pared 0 bases from V and 3 bases from J, leaving 9 bases between. The V gene's germline CDR1 is SGHTA and CDR2 FQGTGA. Filled out from reference TRBV7-3 and TRBJ1-3, the complete variable domain reads GAGVSQTPSNKVTEKGKYVELRCDPISGHTALYWYRQSLGQGPEFLIYFQGTGAADDSGLPNDRFFAVRPEGSVSTLKIQRTERGDSAVYLCASSLTPGVGNTIYFGEGSWLTVV.

This chain uses TRBV12-5 with TRBJ2-2; possible D gene TRBD1, 5 bases. The CDR3 loop spans 17 amino acids. With 0 bases removed from V and 2 bases from J, the gap between germline ends came to 13 bases. CDR1 and CDR2 (germline): LGHNT, FRNRAP. DNA for the CDR3: TGTGCTAGTGGTTTGGTACTGACAGAAGCTAACACCGGGGAGCTGTTTTTT. This encodes CASGLVLTEANTGELFF.

As regards this clonotype: A read error likely explains this, since a far larger clone differs by one base. Lacking the conserved final phenylalanine or tryptophan, this CDR3 likely reflects a read error. This sequence joins TRBV11-1 and TRBJ2-5; 11 nucleotides align to TRBD1. Trimming took 5 bases from V and 3 from J; bases not matched to a gene: 11. CDR3 length equals 17 residues. Germline V gives CDR1 SGHAT, CDR2 FQDESV (reference sequence). CDR3 loop: CASSGGQGGTFKETQYS. In nucleotides, the CDR3 is TGTGCCAGCAGCGGGGGACAGGGGGGGACCTTCAAAGAGACCCAGTACTCC.

At least ten counts were recorded for this clonotype. The genes are TRBV12-3 or TRBV12-4 and TRBJ2-7; D gene uncertain. This CDR3 contains 12 residues. V was pared by 4 bases and J by 2 bases, with 6 bases between. CDR3 DNA sequence: TGTGCCAGCAGTTCCAACGCCTACGAGCAGTACTTC. Its protein is CASSSNAYEQYF.

V and J are TRBV7-2 and TRBJ2-7; D might be TRBD2 (5 bases). CDR3 length: 14 residues. Germline assignment: CDR1 SGHTA and CDR2 FQGNSA. Trimming pared 1 base from V and 5 bases from J, leaving 12 bases between. The CDR3 sequence is CASSLVGVTDEQYF. Written as DNA, the CDR3 is TGTGCCAGCAGCTTAGTGGGAGTCACCGACGAGCAGTACTTC.

V gene TRBV4-2 combines with J gene TRBJ2-3; D gene unclear. Germline lookup yields CDR1 LGHNA and CDR2 YNFKEQ. Trimming removed 1 base from V and 4 bases from J, with 9 bases in between. The CDR3 consists of 14 residues. DNA of the CDR3: TGTGCCAGCAGCCAAGTCGGGCCGGCAGATACGCAGTATTTT. Its protein product is CASSQVGPADTQYF.

Only a few counts were recorded for this clonotype. The chain combines TRBV7-9 with TRBJ1-6, with 7 bases aligning to TRBD1. The CDR3 loop spans 16 amino acids. Germline trimming cut 3 bases from V and 9 bases from J; bases unmatched to any gene: 11. Germline V gene sequence: CDR1 SEHNR, CDR2 FQNEAQ (reference sequence). CDR3 protein: CASSLGDRGRLSPLHF. CDR3 in DNA: TGTGCCAGCAGCTTGGGGGACAGAGGGCGGCTTTCACCCCTCCACTTT.

This clonotype came up a few times. The CDR3 spells CASSMGPGQGNTEAFF. The CDR3 nucleotides are TGTGCCAGTAGTATGGGACCGGGACAGGGGAACACTGAAGCTTTCTTT. The rearrangement joins TRBV19 to TRBJ1-1; 9 bases map to TRBD1. The trim removed 3 bases at V and 1 base at J, leaving 6 bases unmatched. The CDR3 spans 16 residues. Per germline, CDR1 LNHDA and CDR2 SQIVND (reference sequence). The entire variable domain, with the rest obtained from reference TRBV19 and TRBJ1-1, is as follows: DGGITQSPKYLFRKEGQNVTLSCEQNLNHDAMYWYRQDPGQGLRLIYYSQIVNDFQKGDIAEGYSVSREKKESFPLTVTSAQKNPTAFYLCASSMGPGQGNTEAFFGQGTRLTVV.

The rearrangement uses TRBV3-1 and TRBJ2-7; D is ambiguous. V was trimmed by 1 base and J by 3 bases, leaving 13 bases between them. CDR3 length: 15 residues. CDR1 and CDR2 from the germline V gene are LGHDT and YNNKEL (reference sequence). The CDR3 here is CASSQVVPRDYEQYF. The CDR3 DNA reads as TGTGCCAGCAGCCAAGTTGTTCCCCGCGACTACGAGCAGTACTTC.

The J gene is TRBJ2-7, the V gene TRBV7-3; 7 nucleotides agree with TRBD2. This CDR3 is built from 15 residues. From germline, CDR1 is SGHTA and CDR2 FQGTGA. The trim removed 1 base at V and 4 bases at J, leaving 7 bases unmatched. The CDR3 bases are TGTGCCAGCAGCTTAAGTTTTGGCGGGAGTTACGAGCAGTACTTC. Amino acids: CASSLSFGGSYEQYF. Together with reference TRBV7-3 and TRBJ2-7, the CDR3 gives the full variable domain: GAGVSQTPSNKVTEKGKYVELRCDPISGHTALYWYRQSLGQGPEFLIYFQGTGAADDSGLPNDRFFAVRPEGSVSTLKIQRTERGDSAVYLCASSLSFGGSYEQYFGPGTRLTVT.

There are a few counts of this clonotype. V gene TRBV19 combines with J gene TRBJ2-5, with D possibly being TRBD1 (5 bases). The CDR3 is 14 amino acids. The germline gives CDR1 LNHDA, CDR2 SQIVND (reference sequence). The V end was cut by 1 base, the J end by 4 bases, with 10 bases between. The CDR3 sequence: CASSIAGAAETQYF. The CDR3 DNA is TGTGCCAGTAGTATAGCTGGGGCCGCAGAGACCCAGTACTTC. The full variable domain, its missing parts supplied by reference TRBV19 and TRBJ2-5, is DGGITQSPKYLFRKEGQNVTLSCEQNLNHDAMYWYRQDPGQGLRLIYYSQIVNDFQKGDIAEGYSVSREKKESFPLTVTSAQKNPTAFYLCASSIAGAAETQYFGPGTRLLVL.

This clonotype was observed many times. The chain links TRBV12-3 or TRBV12-4 to TRBJ1-2, with TRBD1 matching over 7 bases. V shed 2 bases, J shed 5 bases, and the junction held 8 bases outside the gene matches. This CDR3 has 15 amino acids. The CDR3 is CASSLSGQTTYGYTF. Written as DNA, the CDR3 is TGTGCCAGCAGTTTATCGGGACAGACAACGTATGGCTACACCTTC.

The rearrangement joins TRBV28 to TRBJ1-3; D not certain. The CDR3 extends over 16 amino acids. The V end was cut by 5 bases, the J end by 0 bases, with 14 bases between. Looked up from germline, CDR1 is MDHEN and CDR2 is SYDVKM. DNA of the CDR3: TGTGCCAGCAGTCCGGGCAGGAGCGTCTCTGGAAACACCATATATTTT. Amino acid sequence: CASSPGRSVSGNTIYF.

This clonotype was found many times. The genes are TRBV28 and TRBJ1-2; D unresolved. Germline V gene data show CDR1 as MDHEN and CDR2 as SYDVKM. The V and J ends lost 3 bases and 2 bases respectively, with 4 bases between them. The CDR3 contains 12 residues. The CDR3 protein is CASSFLNYGYTF. The CDR3 DNA reads TGTGCCAGCAGTTTCCTAAACTATGGCTACACCTTC.

This clonotype showed up many times. The CDR3 region is CASSPSNTEAFF. The CDR3 bases are TGTGCCAGCAGCCCCTCGAACACTGAAGCTTTCTTT. This chain links TRBV13 with TRBJ1-1, with D unclear. The CDR3 totals 12 residues. Germline V CDR1 and CDR2: PRHDT, FYEKMQ (reference sequence). V shed 5 bases and J shed 1 base, with 5 bases lying between them.

This clonotype was seen ten or more times. The rearrangement joins TRBV20-1 to TRBJ1-2, with 9 bases matching TRBD1. After removal of 5 bases from V and 0 bases from J, the junction contained 10 bases not matched to a gene. The CDR3 is made up of 16 amino acids. Germline V gene data show CDR1 as DFQATT and CDR2 as SNEGSKA (reference sequence). The CDR3 bases are TGCAGTGCTCCCCACCTCCGACAGGGGGCTAACTATGGCTACACCTTC. Amino acid sequence: CSAPHLRQGANYGYTF.

The V call is TRBV18, the J call TRBJ2-3, with D tentatively TRBD2 (5 bases). Looked up from germline, CDR1 is KGHSH and CDR2 is LQKENI. The ends were cut back, 6 bases at V and 2 bases at J, with 9 bases in the middle. The CDR3 runs 13 residues. The CDR3 is CASSRGFTDTQYF. CDR3 coding DNA: TGTGCCAGCTCTCGGGGATTCACAGATACGCAGTATTTT. Full variable domain (rest looked up from reference TRBV18 and TRBJ2-3): NAGVMQNPRHLVRRRGQEARLRCSPMKGHSHVYWYRQLPEEGLKFMVYLQKENIIDESGMPKERFSAEFPKEGPSILRIQQVVRGDSAAYFCASSRGFTDTQYFGPGTRLTVL.